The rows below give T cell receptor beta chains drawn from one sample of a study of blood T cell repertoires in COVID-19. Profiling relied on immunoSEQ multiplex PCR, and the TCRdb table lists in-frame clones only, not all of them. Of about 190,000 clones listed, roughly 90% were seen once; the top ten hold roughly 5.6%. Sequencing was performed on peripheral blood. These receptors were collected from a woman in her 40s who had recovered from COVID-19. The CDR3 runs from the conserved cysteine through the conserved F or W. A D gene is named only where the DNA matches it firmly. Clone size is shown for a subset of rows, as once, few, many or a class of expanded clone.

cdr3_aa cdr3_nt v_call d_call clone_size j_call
CASSYVNSLYEQYF TGTGCCAGCAGTTACGTCAACAGCCTTTACGAGCAGTACTTC TRBV6-6 NA NA TRBJ2-7
CASSLRGRNSGNTIYF TGTGCCAGCAGCTTGAGGGGCAGGAACTCTGGAAACACCATATATTTT TRBV5-6 NA NA TRBJ1-3
CASSQETGDAFF TGTGCCAGCAGCCAAGAGACAGGGGACGCTTTCTTT TRBV4-2 TRBD1 NA TRBJ1-1
CASSLTGLTEAFF TGTGCCAGCAGCCTGACAGGGCTCACTGAAGCTTTCTTT TRBV27 TRBD1 NA TRBJ1-1
CASSLTPTTGSWENTEAFF TGCGCCAGCAGCTTGACACCGACGACAGGGTCGTGGGAGAACACTGAAGCTTTCTTT TRBV5-1 TRBD1 NA TRBJ1-1
CASSRGTGIADTQYF TGTGCCAGCTCACGTGGGACAGGGATCGCAGATACGCAGTATTTT TRBV18 TRBD1 NA TRBJ2-3
CASSQVGRDTEAFF TGTGCCAGCAGCCAAGTAGGGCGGGACACTGAAGCTTTCTTT TRBV3-1/TRBV3-2 NA NA TRBJ1-1
CASSSSTTSGSSEQFF TGTGCCAGCAGTTCCTCAACGACTAGCGGGAGTAGTGAGCAGTTCTTC TRBV27 TRBD2 NA TRBJ2-1
CASSQGGLGTQYF TGTGCCAGCAGCCAAGGGGGGCTCGGTACGCAGTATTTT TRBV14 NA NA TRBJ2-3
CASSQESFKEGPLHF TGTGCCAGCAGCCAAGAAAGTTTTAAGGAGGGTCCCCTCCACTTT TRBV4-2 NA NA TRBJ1-6
CASSAEQGAYTEAFF TGTGCCAGCAGCGCCGAACAGGGGGCCTACACTGAAGCTTTCTTT TRBV9 TRBD1 NA TRBJ1-1
CASSLAYGAYEQYF TGTGCCAGCAGCTTAGCGTACGGGGCCTACGAGCAGTACTTC TRBV7-8 NA NA TRBJ2-7
CASSLWTSGEQYF TGTGCCAGCAGCTTATGGACTAGCGGGGAGCAGTACTTC TRBV5-4 TRBD2 NA TRBJ2-7
CASSLYDEQFF TGTGCCAGCAGCTTATATGATGAGCAGTTCTTC TRBV11-2 NA NA TRBJ2-1
CASSIEGTSRQETQYF TGTGCCAGTAGTATAGAGGGGACTAGCCGACAAGAGACCCAGTACTTC TRBV19 TRBD2 NA TRBJ2-5
CASSLRGVRLPLYNEQFF TGTGCCAGCAGTTTGCGGGGAGTTAGGCTCCCGCTATACAATGAGCAGTTCTTC TRBV27 NA once TRBJ2-1
CASSLRGQETQYF TGTGCCAGCAGCCTTAGGGGCCAAGAGACCCAGTACTTC TRBV28 NA NA TRBJ2-5
CATTRGGYTF TGTGCCACAACCCGCGGGGGCTACACCTTC TRBV28 NA NA TRBJ1-2
CASSLGQSPDNSPLHF TGTGCCAGCAGTCTTGGACAGTCTCCCGATAATTCACCCCTCCACTTT TRBV6-6 NA NA TRBJ1-6
CASSRGAGAYQPQHF TGTGCCAGCAGCCGGGGGGCAGGGGCATATCAGCCCCAGCATTTT TRBV6-5 NA once TRBJ1-5
CASTQQETQYF TGTGCCAGCACTCAACAGGAGACCCAGTACTTC TRBV11-2 NA NA TRBJ2-5
CASTLTGGVAEAFF TGTGCCAGCACCCTGACAGGGGGAGTTGCTGAAGCTTTCTTT TRBV27 TRBD1 NA TRBJ1-1
CASSRDRAEQYF TGTGCCAGCAGCCGGGACAGGGCCGAGCAGTACTTC TRBV7-2 TRBD1 NA TRBJ2-7
CSARTGSGNTIYF TGCAGCGCCCGGACAGGCTCTGGAAACACCATATATTTT TRBV29-1 TRBD1 NA TRBJ1-3
CASSEFRGEQYF TGTGCCAGCAGTGAATTTAGGGGCGAGCAGTACTTC TRBV6-1 NA once TRBJ2-7
CASSDGTYYNEQFF TGTGCCAGCAGCGACGGGACTTACTACAATGAGCAGTTCTTC TRBV9 NA NA TRBJ2-1
CASSKIGTAYGYTF TGTGCCAGCAGCAAAATCGGGACTGCCTATGGCTACACCTTC TRBV21-1 NA NA TRBJ1-2
CASSMREEGNEQFF TGTGCCAGTAGTATGAGGGAGGAGGGCAATGAGCAGTTCTTC TRBV19 NA NA TRBJ2-1
CASRGGTTYEQYF TGTGCCAGCAGGGGAGGGACAACCTACGAGCAGTACTTC TRBV6-6 NA NA TRBJ2-7
CASRRGLAETSTDTQYF TGTGCCAGCAGGCGGGGACTAGCGGAAACTAGCACAGATACGCAGTATTTT TRBV2 TRBD2 NA TRBJ2-3
CASSPSGQETQYF TGTGCCAGCAGCCCCAGTGGCCAAGAGACCCAGTACTTC TRBV7-7 NA NA TRBJ2-5
CASSRGLGQISGNTIYF TGTGCCAGCAGCCGAGGACTCGGACAGATCTCTGGAAACACCATATATTTT TRBV2 NA NA TRBJ1-3
CASSPTGGTDTQYF TGTGCCAGTAGTCCGACAGGGGGCACAGATACGCAGTATTTT TRBV19 TRBD1 NA TRBJ2-3
CASSEYGPTRGGYTF TGTGCCAGCAGTGAATATGGCCCTACACGGGGTGGCTACACCTTC TRBV6-1 NA NA TRBJ1-2
CASSPRVRYEAFF TGTGCCAGTAGTCCCAGGGTGAGGTATGAAGCTTTCTTT TRBV19 NA NA TRBJ1-1
CSVATDTQYF TGCAGCGTGGCCACAGATACGCAGTATTTT TRBV29-1 NA NA TRBJ2-3
CASSLTGGTEAFF TGTGCCAGCAGCTTGACAGGGGGCACTGAAGCTTTCTTT TRBV13 TRBD1 NA TRBJ1-1
CSVVLFLAGSTDTQYF TGCAGCGTTGTTTTATTCCTAGCGGGAAGCACAGATACGCAGTATTTT TRBV29-1 TRBD2 NA TRBJ2-3
CASSYSTGNTGELFF TGTGCCAGCAGTTACTCTACGGGAAACACCGGGGAGCTGTTTTTT TRBV6-2/TRBV6-3 NA NA TRBJ2-2